A selection of T cell receptor beta chains follows, all from one sample in a study of T cell repertoires in aging, cancer and after chemotherapy. TCRdb re-called the multiplex PCR reads through MiXCR, storing one row per CDR3 protein. The sample has about 5,000 distinct CDR3 sequences; approximately 22% are singletons. Sequenced sample: blood. The receptors derive from a human donor in good health. The donor label of this sample is uncertain. CDR3s include the opening cysteine and the closing phenylalanine or tryptophan. Each record gives: J gene, V gene, CDR3 protein.

J gene: TRBJ2-7
V gene: TRBV5-5
CDR3 protein: CASSLVGRSYEQYF

J gene: TRBJ1-2
V gene: TRBV6-4
CDR3 protein: CASKREGTSYGYTF

J gene: TRBJ1-5
V gene: TRBV24-1
CDR3 protein: CATWTGDSNQPQHF

J gene: TRBJ2-1
V gene: TRBV20-1
CDR3 protein: CSAGRGNNEQFF

J gene: TRBJ2-7
V gene: TRBV5-1
CDR3 protein: CASSLGPSGRAVYEQYF

J gene: TRBJ2-2
V gene: TRBV6-1
CDR3 protein: CASQGGRATGELFF

J gene: TRBJ2-5
V gene: TRBV7-9
CDR3 protein: CASSLQGQPQETQYF

J gene: TRBJ2-2
V gene: TRBV6-4
CDR3 protein: CASKEQGGDTGELFF

J gene: TRBJ2-2
V gene: TRBV7-3
CDR3 protein: CASSPRSESGELFF

J gene: TRBJ1-1
V gene: TRBV12-3/TRBV12-4
CDR3 protein: CASSLARYAGRTGRLNTEAFF

J gene: TRBJ2-2
V gene: TRBV5-4
CDR3 protein: CASRLNGGQGTTGELFF

J gene: TRBJ2-2
V gene: TRBV27
CDR3 protein: CASSFLTRNTGELFF

J gene: TRBJ2-7
V gene: TRBV27
CDR3 protein: CASSPGLAITYEQYF

J gene: TRBJ2-3
V gene: TRBV12-3/TRBV12-4
CDR3 protein: CASSLTGLVTDTQYF

J gene: TRBJ2-2
V gene: TRBV15
CDR3 protein: CATRSGTGATGELFF

J gene: TRBJ1-2
V gene: TRBV9
CDR3 protein: CASSRGNPTGYTF

J gene: TRBJ1-5
V gene: TRBV27
CDR3 protein: CASSLGRSGPQHF

J gene: TRBJ2-5
V gene: TRBV20-1
CDR3 protein: CSALAGGGGSETQYF

J gene: TRBJ1-1
V gene: TRBV6-5
CDR3 protein: CASSYSRGVNTEAFF

J gene: TRBJ2-7
V gene: TRBV5-4
CDR3 protein: CASSLGLAGASEQYF

J gene: TRBJ1-5
V gene: TRBV12-5
CDR3 protein: CASGLRQNQPQHF

J gene: TRBJ2-6
V gene: TRBV7-9
CDR3 protein: CASSPGTFSGANVLTF

J gene: TRBJ2-1
V gene: TRBV19
CDR3 protein: CASSIGTRGREQFF

J gene: TRBJ2-2
V gene: TRBV7-6
CDR3 protein: CASSSGPWGGENTGELFF

J gene: TRBJ1-2
V gene: TRBV20-1
CDR3 protein: CSARDLESGFWGYTF

J gene: TRBJ2-3
V gene: TRBV18
CDR3 protein: CASSPWGLAGGSTDTQYF

J gene: TRBJ1-2
V gene: TRBV27
CDR3 protein: CATGRGRHYGYTF

J gene: TRBJ2-5
V gene: TRBV19
CDR3 protein: CASSILPGETQYF

J gene: TRBJ2-6
V gene: TRBV5-1
CDR3 protein: CASSEAGTMLSGANVLTF

J gene: TRBJ1-1
V gene: TRBV5-4
CDR3 protein: CASSPPAQGRGEAFF

J gene: TRBJ2-1
V gene: TRBV7-6
CDR3 protein: CASSFKAGTYNEQFF

J gene: TRBJ1-1
V gene: TRBV6-5
CDR3 protein: CASRPRRQVEAFF

J gene: TRBJ2-1
V gene: TRBV27
CDR3 protein: CATPGGEQFF

J gene: TRBJ1-5
V gene: TRBV6-5
CDR3 protein: CASSYSSSGGREKPQHF

J gene: TRBJ2-2
V gene: TRBV27
CDR3 protein: CASSWTSLSGGLFF

J gene: TRBJ2-2
V gene: TRBV5-1
CDR3 protein: CASSSPDRWTTGELFF

J gene: TRBJ2-1
V gene: TRBV27
CDR3 protein: CASRTSGRINEQFF

J gene: TRBJ1-6
V gene: TRBV6-6
CDR3 protein: CASSYIPQGAGNSPLHF

J gene: TRBJ2-1
V gene: TRBV20-1
CDR3 protein: CSARMGGLVYNEQFF

J gene: TRBJ2-7
V gene: TRBV27
CDR3 protein: CASRGQGYEQYF

J gene: TRBJ2-7
V gene: TRBV10-3
CDR3 protein: CATRPLSLRSSYEQYF

J gene: TRBJ2-2
V gene: TRBV6-5
CDR3 protein: CASSWTGGTGELFF

J gene: TRBJ2-5
V gene: TRBV20-1
CDR3 protein: CSARILAGRGETQYF

J gene: TRBJ1-5
V gene: TRBV7-9
CDR3 protein: CASSLGGDQPQHF

J gene: TRBJ2-7
V gene: TRBV13
CDR3 protein: CASSLAGGSLDEQYF

J gene: TRBJ2-3
V gene: TRBV21-1
CDR3 protein: CARPSGETDTQYF

J gene: .
V gene: TRBV23-1
CDR3 protein: CASSHGGMGQWLQQYF

J gene: TRBJ1-6
V gene: TRBV6-1
CDR3 protein: CASSEATGGNSPLHF

J gene: TRBJ2-5
V gene: TRBV5-1
CDR3 protein: CASSSDGGYETQYF

J gene: TRBJ2-5
V gene: TRBV6-5
CDR3 protein: CASSYSTGVETQYF

J gene: TRBJ1-2
V gene: TRBV19
CDR3 protein: CASTPSRAVYGYTF

J gene: TRBJ1-2
V gene: TRBV7-9
CDR3 protein: CASSFTSNYTF

J gene: TRBJ1-2
V gene: TRBV19
CDR3 protein: CASSITQGGEGYTF

J gene: TRBJ2-3
V gene: TRBV10-2
CDR3 protein: CASSPTSGVDTQYF

J gene: TRBJ1-2
V gene: TRBV15
CDR3 protein: CATSREQNYGYTF